Included here is one T cell receptor beta chain sequence, with context. Any gene name here is a mouse gene name. From the germline J gene comes the end of the CDR3, since the read stops 4 residues before it. The germline V gene has CDR1 FNHDT and CDR2 SITEND (reference sequence). There are 13 residues in the CDR3. The J segment lost 0 bases and the V segment lost 7 bases, leaving 3 bases of the junction unmatched. The data are from a study of CD8+ T cells in alopecia areata. Sequencing relied on a cDNA template that was reverse transcribed from extracted RNA. The table came from immunoSEQ multiplex PCR; TCRdb's copy has only in-frame clones and leaves some out. Found here are about 110,000 clones, no singletons; the ten largest cover about 20%.

The source is a C3H/HeJ mouse with alopecia areata. The strain's MHC haplotype is H2-k. The chain uses TRBV19 and TRBJ1-2; TRBD1 matches 7 bases. Sequencing was carried out using lesional skin. CDR3 DNA (partial): TGTGCCAGCGGGGACAGACCAAACTCC. Translated, it gives CASGDRPNS. In full, the CDR3 is CASGDRPNSDYTF.